These 32 T cell receptor beta chains were all obtained from the same sample, sequenced in a study of blood T cell repertoires in COVID-19. This table comes from immunoSEQ multiplex PCR, and its TCRdb copy is limited to in-frame clones, with some not included. The sample shows 75,000 or so clones, 80% of them seen only once. Input material: peripheral blood. All receptors come from a man aged 55 to 70 with active or convalescent COVID-19.

The rearrangement uses TRBV18 and TRBJ1-6; D ambiguous. Deletions cut 4 bases from V and 2 bases from J, with 6 bases between. The CDR3 has 14 amino acids. Germline V CDR1 and CDR2: KGHSH, LQKENI. The CDR3 DNA sequence: TGTGCCAGCTCACGCGAGGCCTATAATTCACCCCTCCACTTT. Protein: CASSREAYNSPLHF.

This chain connects TRBV6-2 or TRBV6-3 to TRBJ1-5; TRBD1 aligns across 10 bases. J gave up 9 bases and V 2 bases, and 13 bases lay outside the gene matches. CDR1 MNHEY and CDR2 SVGEGT come from the germline V gene. The length of the CDR3 is 17 residues. The CDR3 DNA follows: TGTGCCAGCAGTTACGAGGGACAGGGGATTATCGCTCCGCCCCAGCATTTT. The encoded protein is CASSYEGQGIIAPPQHF.

The genes are TRBV18 and TRBJ1-6, with D hard to call. V lost 3 bases to trimming and J lost 10 bases, with 19 bases between them. Germline-derived CDR1 and CDR2 are KGHSH and LQKENI. The CDR3 runs 16 residues. The CDR3 bases are TGTGCCAGCTCACCGCTGGAAGGGTCAGGCGGGTCACCCCTCCACTTT. It is translated as CASSPLEGSGGSPLHF.

V gene TRBV4-1 combines with J gene TRBJ2-1, with 11 bases lining up with TRBD2. Germline values: CDR1 MGHRA, CDR2 YSYEKL. The CDR3 is 16 amino acids. Unmatched junction bases numbered 3, after V lost 1 base and J lost 4 bases. CDR3 residues: CASSQGTSGPYNEQFF. CDR3 sequence (DNA): TGCGCCAGCAGCCAAGGGACTAGCGGGCCGTACAATGAGCAGTTCTTC.

J is TRBJ1-2 and V is TRBV27, with TRBD1 as a possible D gene (6 bases). V was shortened by 0 bases and J by 6 bases, with 14 bases between the two germline ends. The CDR3 extends over 15 amino acids. The germline CDR1 and CDR2 sequences are MNHEY and SMNVEV (reference sequence). CDR3: CASSLSGVNRDGYTF. The CDR3 DNA is TGTGCCAGCAGTTTATCGGGGGTCAACAGGGATGGCTACACCTTC.

The chain uses TRBV21-1 and TRBJ1-6; TRBD1, the table's D call, was not compared with the DNA. TRBV21-1 is listed as a pseudogene. This CDR3 is built from 13 residues. Written as DNA, the CDR3 is TGTGCCAGCACCCAGGACAGAGGGTCACCCCTCCACTTT. Translating gives CASTQDRGSPLHF.

The chain has TRBV10-1 and TRBJ2-1, with no clear D. The CDR3 runs 11 residues. Germline V gene sequence: CDR1 WNHNN, CDR2 SYGVQD (reference sequence). Trimming shortened V by 8 bases and J by 4 bases, and 6 bases separated the two germline ends. DNA of the CDR3: TGCGCCAGCGCCAGTTACAATGAGCAGTTCTTC. This gives the protein CASASYNEQFF.

The V and J genes are TRBV7-6 and TRBJ1-3; 9 bases fit TRBD1. V shed 2 bases and J 4 bases; nucleotides not matched to a gene: 9. This CDR3 comprises 17 residues. Germline CDR1 SGHVS, CDR2 FNYEAQ. This chain's CDR3 is CASSLRRDRALGNTIYF. The CDR3 DNA follows: TGTGCCAGCAGCTTACGCCGGGACAGGGCATTAGGAAACACCATATATTTT.

The DNA of the CDR3 is TGTGCCACCAGTGATAGTGGGGCGGGGGATACGCAGTATTTT. Translated, it gives CATSDSGAGDTQYF. The genes are TRBV24-1 and TRBJ2-3, with TRBD2 as a possible D gene (6 bases). This CDR3 has 14 residues. Germline-derived CDR1 and CDR2 are KGHDR and SFDVKD. Trimming pared 3 bases from V and 6 bases from J, leaving 12 bases between.

The V gene is TRBV27, the J gene TRBJ1-2; the match to TRBD1 covers 9 bases. Germline V CDR1 and CDR2: MNHEY, SMNVEV (reference sequence). V shed 7 bases and J 8 bases; nucleotides not matched to a gene: 11. The CDR3 runs to 14 residues. Here the CDR3 DNA reads TGTGCCAGCACCAAAGGACAGGGGCAGGGGGGCTACACCTTC. This translates into CASTKGQGQGGYTF.

The chain is built from TRBV10-3 and TRBJ2-1; a possible D gene is TRBD1 (6 bases). CDR1 ENHRY and CDR2 SYGVKD come from the germline V gene. V was clipped by 6 bases and J by 9 bases, with 12 bases between them. This CDR3 is built from 12 residues. Here the CDR3 DNA reads TGTGCCATCAGCTACAGGGTTGGTGAGCAGTTCTTC. Residues: CAISYRVGEQFF.

A few counts support this clone. This CDR3 is also generated by other DNA sequences in the sample. The chain links TRBV5-5 to TRBJ1-1, with a possible D match to TRBD1 (6 bases). Trimming took off 3 bases at V and 3 bases at J, with 15 bases between the two ends. CDR3 size: 15 residues. Germline-derived CDR1 and CDR2 are SGHKS and YYEKEE (reference sequence). The DNA for the CDR3 is TGTGCCAGCAGCTCGGAACAGGGTCGGGACACTGAAGCTTTCTTT. This encodes CASSSEQGRDTEAFF.

The chain links TRBV19 to TRBJ2-3; weak D call: TRBD2 (5 bases). Between the trimmed V and J ends, which lost 4 bases and 0 bases, there was a span of 11 bases. Germline V lookup: CDR1 LNHDA, CDR2 SQIVND (reference sequence). CDR3 size: 15 residues. The DNA of the CDR3 is TGTGCCAGTAGTACCTCCCGGGGTAGCACAGATACGCAGTATTTT. Its translation is CASSTSRGSTDTQYF.

V is TRBV6-2 or TRBV6-3 and J is TRBJ1-3, with 7 bases that match TRBD1. The CDR3 sequence is 16 residues long. Germline lookup yields CDR1 MNHEY and CDR2 SVGEGT. After removal of 2 bases from V and 0 bases from J, the junction contained 4 bases not matched to a gene. Here the CDR3 reads CASSYPGTASGNTIYF. Written as DNA, the CDR3 is TGTGCCAGCAGTTACCCGGGGACAGCCTCTGGAAACACCATATATTTT.

V gene TRBV19 combines with J gene TRBJ2-4; D may be TRBD1 (5 bases). Germline V lookup: CDR1 LNHDA, CDR2 SQIVND (reference sequence). V was cut by 3 bases and J by 7 bases, with 10 bases left in between. The CDR3 totals 13 residues. CDR3: CASSISGPNIQYF. CDR3 sequence (DNA): TGTGCCAGTAGTATTTCAGGGCCCAACATTCAGTACTTC.

CDR3 coding DNA: TGCGCCAGCAGCTTGGGGCGGGGGGCCACAGATACGCAGTATTTT. Translating it yields CASSLGRGATDTQYF. The chain uses TRBV5-1 and TRBJ2-3; TRBD2 aligns across 8 bases. CDR1 is SGHRS and CDR2 is YFSETQ in the germline V gene. The CDR3 length is 15 residues. Losses at the gene ends were 0 bases for V and 2 bases for J; bases not matched to a gene: 2.

The chain uses TRBV9 and TRBJ2-2; D is perhaps TRBD2 (6 bases). This CDR3 spans 14 amino acids. V lost 3 bases and J 7 bases, leaving 13 bases between the germline ends. Germline V gives CDR1 SGDLS, CDR2 YYNGEE. Written as DNA, the CDR3 is TGTGCCAGCAGCGCCCGACTAGACGGCGGGGAGCTGTTTTTT. This encodes CASSARLDGGELFF.

The chain recombines TRBV4-3 with TRBJ1-2; a possible D gene is TRBD1 (5 bases). Germline V gives CDR1 LGHNA, CDR2 YSLEER. The CDR3 length is 15 residues. Trimming removed 5 bases at V and 2 bases at J, with 15 bases between. The CDR3 spells CASSSEGAENYGYTF. The CDR3 DNA follows: TGCGCCAGCAGCTCCGAAGGGGCAGAAAACTATGGCTACACCTTC.

The chain joins TRBV27 to TRBJ2-1, with TRBD1 identical over 7 bases. The CDR3 spans 12 residues. CDR1 and CDR2 from the germline V gene are MNHEY and SMNVEV (reference sequence). The ends lost 9 bases at V and 7 bases at J; junction bases unmatched: 6. CDR3 coding DNA: TGTGCCAGTCGAGGGGGCAGGAATGAGCAGTTCTTC. Translating it yields CASRGGRNEQFF.

V usage is TRBV6-5 and J usage is TRBJ1-6; the D gene is possibly TRBD1 (6 bases). From germline, CDR1 is MNHEY and CDR2 SVGAGI. The V gene lost 5 bases and the J gene lost 3 bases, with 11 bases spanning the gap. This CDR3 contains 15 residues. This chain's CDR3 is CASSPRDNYNSPLHF. The CDR3 nucleotides are TGTGCCAGCAGTCCCCGGGACAACTATAATTCACCCCTCCACTTT.

The V and J genes are TRBV7-3 and TRBJ2-1; 9 bases match TRBD1. V lost 5 bases, J lost 8 bases, and 7 bases stayed unmatched. The CDR3 runs to 14 residues. Germline CDR1 SGHTA, CDR2 FQGTGA. The CDR3 here is CASSQTGGNDEQFF. The CDR3 nucleotides are TGTGCCAGCAGCCAGACAGGGGGGAACGATGAGCAGTTCTTC.

This clone has a single count. The V gene is TRBV7-9, the J gene TRBJ1-1, with D possibly being TRBD1 (6 bases). This CDR3 is built from 15 residues. Trimming pared 1 base from V and 1 base from J, leaving 10 bases between. CDR1 is SEHNR, CDR2 FQNEAQ, per germline (reference sequence). The CDR3 here is CASSLGGRGNTEAFF. The CDR3 DNA reads TGTGCCAGCAGCTTAGGCGGCAGGGGGAACACTGAAGCTTTCTTT.

This clone appeared once. V gene TRBV27 combines with J gene TRBJ2-6; weak D call: TRBD1 (5 bases). CDR1 and CDR2 (germline): MNHEY, SMNVEV (reference sequence). Between the trimmed V and J ends, which lost 3 bases and 4 bases, there was a span of 16 bases. CDR3 length: 17 residues. The CDR3 is CASSFISDSPGANVLTF. CDR3 nucleotide sequence: TGTGCCAGCAGTTTTATAAGCGACAGTCCCGGGGCCAACGTCCTGACTTTC.

This clone was counted only a few times. This chain connects TRBV11-2 to TRBJ1-1; TRBD1 might be the D (5 bases). Germline CDR1 is SGHAT and CDR2 is FQNNGV. There are 15 residues in the CDR3. V lost 1 base and J 5 bases, leaving 14 bases between the germline ends. The CDR3 sequence is CASSLGRGGQTEAFF. The CDR3 DNA is TGTGCCAGCAGCTTAGGTAGGGGAGGGCAGACTGAAGCTTTCTTT.

The gene calls are TRBV5-1 and TRBJ2-1, with D possibly being TRBD2 (5 bases). V gave up 3 bases and J gave up 7 bases, with 17 bases separating them. Germline V gene lookup returns CDR1 SGHRS and CDR2 YFSETQ. This CDR3 contains 15 residues. The CDR3: CASSWGGRDANEQFF. Here the CDR3 DNA reads TGCGCCAGCAGCTGGGGTGGGAGAGACGCTAATGAGCAGTTCTTC.

A single count supports this clone. The CDR3 nucleotides read TGTGCCAGCAGCTTTGGCAGGAATCAGCCCCAGCATTTT. It translates to CASSFGRNQPQHF. The chain joins TRBV11-2 to TRBJ1-5; D is unclear. The V gene lost 3 bases and the J gene lost 4 bases, with 7 bases spanning the gap. Germline loops: CDR1 SGHAT, CDR2 FQNNGV. The CDR3 loop spans 13 amino acids.

The rearrangement links TRBV6-5 to TRBJ1-6, with a tentative D call TRBD1 (5 bases). Germline CDR1 reads MNHEY; CDR2 reads SVGAGI. The CDR3 sequence is 13 residues long. The V end was cut by 8 bases, the J end by 8 bases, with 13 bases between. The DNA for the CDR3 is TGTGCCAGCGGGGGGGTGAACTATTCACCCCTCCACTTT. This gives the protein CASGGVNYSPLHF.

The chain combines TRBV12-5 with TRBJ1-2; 9 bases line up with TRBD1. Germline loops: CDR1 LGHNT, CDR2 FRNRAP. The length of the CDR3 is 17 residues. V lost 5 bases to trimming and J lost 4 bases; unmatched junction nucleotides: 14. CDR3 protein: CASGPPGQGVLRYGYTF. CDR3 DNA sequence: TGTGCTAGTGGTCCTCCGGGACAGGGAGTTCTTCGCTATGGCTACACCTTC.

V is TRBV19 and J is TRBJ1-3; no firm D call. CDR3 length equals 16 residues. CDR1 is LNHDA and CDR2 is SQIVND in the germline V gene (reference sequence). V lost 5 bases and J 3 bases, leaving 17 bases between the germline ends. DNA for the CDR3: TGTGCCAGTAGTGGCGGAGGAGCCTCATTTGGAAACACCATATATTTT. Amino acids: CASSGGGASFGNTIYF. The whole variable domain, remainder taken from reference TRBV19 and TRBJ1-3, is DGGITQSPKYLFRKEGQNVTLSCEQNLNHDAMYWYRQDPGQGLRLIYYSQIVNDFQKGDIAEGYSVSREKKESFPLTVTSAQKNPTAFYLCASSGGGASFGNTIYFGEGSWLTVV.

The chain couples TRBV29-1 to TRBJ1-4, with D maybe TRBD1 (6 bases). Trimming took off 3 bases at V and 1 base at J, with 15 bases between the two ends. This CDR3 comprises 16 residues. CDR1 and CDR2 from the germline V gene are SQVTM and ANQGSEA. The CDR3 DNA reads as TGCAGCGTTGAGGGGGTACAGGGTGTAACTAATGAAAAACTGTTTTTT. This encodes CSVEGVQGVTNEKLFF.

CDR3 sequence (DNA): TGTGCCAGTAGTCAGGGGGCATATAGCAATCAGCCCCAGCATTTT. Protein: CASSQGAYSNQPQHF. The chain joins TRBV19 to TRBJ1-5; TRBD1 aligns across 8 bases. In germline, CDR1 is LNHDA, CDR2 SQIVND (reference sequence). The CDR3 is made up of 15 amino acids. The ends lost 5 bases at V and 0 bases at J; junction bases unmatched: 3.

In this sample, this clone is medium-sized (0.01 to 0.1%). The chain recombines TRBV19 with TRBJ1-6; D uncertain. V was trimmed by 8 bases and J by 9 bases, leaving 11 bases between them. This CDR3 has 12 residues. Per the germline V gene, CDR1 is LNHDA and CDR2 is SQIVND (reference sequence). As DNA, the CDR3 is TGTGCCAGTGATTACGGAGGTTCACCCCTCCACTTT. It encodes CASDYGGSPLHF.